This is a list of T cell receptor beta chains from one sample in a study of blood T cell repertoires in COVID-19. The data were produced by immunoSEQ multiplex PCR, yet TCRdb's version contains in-frame clones alone and is incomplete. The sample shows approximately 60,000 clones, 82% of them seen only once. Sequencing was carried out using peripheral blood. The receptors were sampled from a woman aged 60 to 75 with acute or convalescent COVID-19. Each CDR3 is given without its conserved first and last residue. Where a row states a size, it is once, few, many or the class of an expanded clone; other rows omit it.

>-|TRBJ1-6|TRBV7-9
ASSIGTGSSPLH
>-|TRBJ2-7|TRBV4-1
ASSQEARGAQEQY
>-|TRBJ2-3|TRBV7-2
ASSPGGGQSTDTQY
>-|TRBJ2-7|TRBV6-5
ASSLRERGDYEQY
>few|TRBJ2-7|TRBV9
ASSVALIQGARYEQY
>many|TRBJ1-1|TRBV5-4
ASSRRQGGVTEAF
>few|TRBJ2-3|TRBV5-1
ASSLEVQGGDTQY
>few|TRBJ2-7|TRBV7-9
ASSFAGDIYEQY
>-|TRBJ2-2|TRBV5-4
ASSGSGGELF
>-|TRBJ1-1|TRBV11-2
ASSFRQNTEAF
>-|TRBJ1-1|TRBV24-1
ATRAQSNTEAF
>-|TRBJ2-7|TRBV5-4
ASSDFRGGSYEQY
>once|TRBJ1-1|TRBV4-2
ASSQLRGAEAF
>-|TRBJ2-1|TRBV2
ASIRDRDYNEQF
>-|TRBJ1-4|TRBV7-9
ASSWGEGNEKLF
>-|TRBJ2-1|TRBV2
ASSEEVPSSYNEQF
>-|TRBJ1-3|TRBV7-2
ASSPNRGVGNTIY
>once|TRBJ2-7|TRBV2
ASMALPSGGAEQY
>-|TRBJ2-6|TRBV7-6
ASSLAPPSPTGVNVLT
>-|TRBJ2-3|TRBV19
ASSLQAGSQY
>once|TRBJ2-1|TRBV7-8
ASSLGGGARGDEQF
>-|TRBJ2-1|TRBV9
ASSEGGVGNEQF
>-|TRBJ1-1|TRBV19
ASSKRENTEAF
>-|TRBJ2-5|TRBV12-5
ASGGAWRETQY
>once|TRBJ2-7|TRBV5-4
ASSPGQPTYEQY
>-|TRBJ2-1|TRBV2
ASRWGAGDEQF
>once|TRBJ1-5|TRBV19
ASTPRGGGQPQH
>-|TRBJ1-6|TRBV7-8
ASSLFGTEHSPLH
>-|TRBJ2-1|TRBV13
ASSDRGTSGNEQF
>-|TRBJ1-2|TRBV27
ASSLSGVGYT
>-|TRBJ2-2|TRBV19
ASNYRGRNGELF
>-|TRBJ2-1|TRBV7-8
ASSLGNSRLDTQF
>-|TRBJ1-2|TRBV7-9
ASSHRDRGYGYT
>-|TRBJ2-7|TRBV30
AWRYRGGSSYEQY
>-|TRBJ2-7|TRBV5-1
ASSKGQSYEQY
>-|TRBJ1-4|TRBV19
ASSASTGEKLF
>few|TRBJ1-6|TRBV27
ASSFGVYRLADNSPLH
>-|TRBJ1-2|TRBV27
ASSFRDRYYGYT
>-|TRBJ1-4|TRBV5-1
ASRPQEGVNEKLF
>once|TRBJ1-1|TRBV30
AWSGWGQNTEAF
>-|TRBJ2-7|TRBV21-1
ASADREKYEQY
>-|TRBJ1-6|TRBV14
ASSMGRENSPLH
>-|TRBJ2-6|TRBV6-1
ASSGIQGTSGANVLT
>-|TRBJ1-1|TRBV2
ASSRDREKAEAF
>-|TRBJ1-1|TRBV23-1
ASSPCGQGDKSDTEAF
>-|TRBJ1-3|TRBV11-2
ASSSAEGVVD